The clone carrying this T cell receptor (beta chain) was recorded many times. Its antigen is unidentified. The data are from a study of regulatory T cells in long-lasting Graves disease. The study's findings and limits: Analysis covered peripheral blood alone, not thyroid tissue.

According to the study, TCR beta libraries were built with iRepertoire HTBI primers and CDR3-region Arm-PCR. From the multiplex PCR reads, TCRdb called clonotypes with MiXCR, one entry per CDR3 protein. The repertoire holds approximately 440,000 distinct CDR3 sequences, with 23% as singletons. The germline V gene has CDR1 SGHTA and CDR2 FQGTGA. The CDR3 sequence is 15 residues long. Trimming pared 1 base from V and 2 bases from J, leaving 11 bases between. Time point here: persistent/refractory GD, antithyroid drugs over 5 years with positive TRAb. Following extraction of RNA from PBMCs, that RNA was used to make the TCR library.

The sample was peripheral blood mononuclear cells (PBMCs), taken when the disease was refractory, from a patient treated with antithyroid drugs. The sequence was collected from a female donor with Graves disease. The chain combines TRBV7-3 with TRBJ2-5; a possible D gene is TRBD2 (5 bases). Written as DNA, the CDR3 is TGTGCCAGCAGCTTAATTGCGGGCAAACAAGAGACCCAGTACTTC. This translates into CASSLIAGKQETQYF.